This T cell receptor beta chain was captured by sequencing in a study of cytomegalovirus exposure and HLA in healthy donors. Looking at the study overall: As an earlier analysis found, around 200 million T cells yielded fewer than 130 million unique TCR beta sequences.

Study outcomes and limitations: The study labeled fewer than 200 TCR beta chains cytomegalovirus-associated. Available immune exposure information covered CMV serostatus only.

13 Jbeta primers and 60 Vbeta primers were used for the PCR. Clones were sequenced by immunoSEQ multiplex PCR, and TCRdb holds only the in-frame ones, with some missing. The sample has about 190,000 clones, roughly 76% seen once. Points on this clone: The target antigen is unknown.

The CDR3 contains 16 residues. After removal of 4 bases from V and 3 bases from J, the junction contained 6 bases not matched to a gene. CDR1 is LGHNA and CDR2 is YSLEER in the germline V gene. Those who donated were healthy bone marrow donors. Source material: PBMCs. The source is a woman in her 30s in good health and CMV-seropositive. V and J are TRBV4-3 and TRBJ2-1; 10 bases map to TRBD1. CDR3 protein: CASSPWTGGDYNEQFF. The CDR3 DNA follows: TGCGCCAGCAGCCCCTGGACAGGGGGAGACTACAATGAGCAGTTCTTC.